This entry lists 2 T cell receptor beta chains sequenced from one sample in a study of T-cell reconstitution after alpha-beta-depleted transplantation in children. The TCRbeta library incorporated unique molecular identifiers. TCRdb analysed the PCR reads with MiXCR anew, one entry per CDR3 protein. Of 780,000 or so distinct CDR3 sequences listed, under 20% were seen once; the top ten hold approximately 5%. Source: PBMCs, mostly from graft donor cells, taken 360 days after TCRalphabeta/CD19-depleted stem cell transplant. The receptors were gathered from a male patient between 10 and 17 years old who had a stem cell transplant for acute lymphoblastic leukemia, so the T cells may come from the graft donor.

The rearrangement links TRBV4-1 to TRBJ2-7; no definite D call. V was trimmed by 0 bases and J by 1 base, leaving 10 bases between them. The CDR3 has 15 residues. Germline V gene data show CDR1 as MGHRA and CDR2 as YSYEKL. CDR3 in amino acids: CASSQEGYRSYEQYF. The DNA for the CDR3 is TGCGCCAGCAGCCAAGAGGGGTACCGTTCCTACGAGCAGTACTTC.

The CDR3 region has the DNA TGTGCCAGCAGCCCTGAATTCAGGGTTCAGACCCAGTACTTC. Protein product: CASSPEFRVQTQYF. The V call is TRBV7-6, the J call TRBJ2-5; D perhaps matches TRBD1 (5 bases). V was pared by 5 bases and J by 6 bases, with 16 bases between. The CDR3 is made up of 14 amino acids. Per germline, CDR1 SGHVS and CDR2 FNYEAQ.